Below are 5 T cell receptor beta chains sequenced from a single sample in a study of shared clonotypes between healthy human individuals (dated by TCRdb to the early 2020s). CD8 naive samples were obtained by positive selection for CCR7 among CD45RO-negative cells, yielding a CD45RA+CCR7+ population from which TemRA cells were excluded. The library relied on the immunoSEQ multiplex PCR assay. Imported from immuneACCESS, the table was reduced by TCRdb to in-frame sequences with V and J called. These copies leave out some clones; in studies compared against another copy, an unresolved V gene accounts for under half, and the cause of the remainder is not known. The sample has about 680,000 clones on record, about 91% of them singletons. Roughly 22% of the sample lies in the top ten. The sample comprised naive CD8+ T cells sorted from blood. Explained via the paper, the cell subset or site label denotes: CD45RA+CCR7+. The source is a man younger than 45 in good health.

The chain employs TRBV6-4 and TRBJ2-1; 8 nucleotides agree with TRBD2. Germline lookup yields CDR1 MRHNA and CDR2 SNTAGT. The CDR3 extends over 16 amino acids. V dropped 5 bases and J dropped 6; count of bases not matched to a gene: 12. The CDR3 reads CASSRGLAHKRNEQFF. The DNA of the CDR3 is TGTGCCAGCAGTAGAGGACTAGCCCATAAGCGCAATGAGCAGTTCTTC.

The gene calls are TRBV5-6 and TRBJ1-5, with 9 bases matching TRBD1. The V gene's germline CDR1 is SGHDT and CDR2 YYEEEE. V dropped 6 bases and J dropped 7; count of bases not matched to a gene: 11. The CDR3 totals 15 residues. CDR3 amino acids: CASNRGTGRVQPQHF. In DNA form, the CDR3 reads TGTGCCAGCAACCGCGGGACAGGGAGAGTGCAGCCCCAGCATTTT.

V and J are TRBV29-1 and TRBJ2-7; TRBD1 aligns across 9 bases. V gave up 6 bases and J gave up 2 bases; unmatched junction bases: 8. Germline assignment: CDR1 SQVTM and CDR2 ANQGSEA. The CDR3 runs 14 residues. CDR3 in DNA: TGCAGCGTCCCCGGGACAGGGCAACCCTACGAGCAGTACTTC. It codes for CSVPGTGQPYEQYF.

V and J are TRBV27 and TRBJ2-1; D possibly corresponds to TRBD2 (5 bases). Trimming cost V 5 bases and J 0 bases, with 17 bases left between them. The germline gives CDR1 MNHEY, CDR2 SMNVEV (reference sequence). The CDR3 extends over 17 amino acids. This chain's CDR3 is CASSPDFRRSSYNEQFF. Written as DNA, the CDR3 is TGTGCCAGCAGTCCGGATTTCAGGAGGAGCTCCTACAATGAGCAGTTCTTC.

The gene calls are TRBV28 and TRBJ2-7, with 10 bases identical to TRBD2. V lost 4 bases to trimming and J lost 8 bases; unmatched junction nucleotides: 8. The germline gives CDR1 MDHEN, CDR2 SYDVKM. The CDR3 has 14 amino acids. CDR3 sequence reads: CASSSRASGSKQYF. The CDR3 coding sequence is TGTGCCAGCAGTTCAAGGGCTAGCGGGAGTAAGCAGTACTTC. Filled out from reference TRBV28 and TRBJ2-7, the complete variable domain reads DVKVTQSSRYLVKRTGEKVFLECVQDMDHENMFWYRQDPGLGLRLIYFSYDVKMKEKGDIPEGYSVSREKKERFSLILESASTNQTSMYLCASSSRASGSKQYFGPGTRLTVT.